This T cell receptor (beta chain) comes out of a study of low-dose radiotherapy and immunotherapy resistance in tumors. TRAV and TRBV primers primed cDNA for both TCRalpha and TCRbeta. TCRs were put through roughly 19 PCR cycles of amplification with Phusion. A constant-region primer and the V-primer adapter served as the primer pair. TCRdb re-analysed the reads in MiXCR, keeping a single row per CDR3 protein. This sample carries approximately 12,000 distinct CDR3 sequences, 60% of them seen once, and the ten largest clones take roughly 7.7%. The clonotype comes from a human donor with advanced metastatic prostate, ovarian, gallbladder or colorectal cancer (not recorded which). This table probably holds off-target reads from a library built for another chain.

CDR3 region: CSASVGGGSYGYTF. The CDR3 nucleotides read TGCAGTGCTAGCGTTGGGGGCGGGTCCTATGGCTACACCTTC. The V and J genes are TRBV20-1 and TRBJ1-2; possibly TRBD1 for D (6 bases). This CDR3 is built from 14 residues. Germline CDR1 reads DFQATT; CDR2 reads SNEGSKA (reference sequence). The V and J ends lost 3 bases and 4 bases respectively, with 15 bases between them.